These 27 T cell receptor beta chains originate from one sample sequenced in a study of vaccination and CD4 T cells after COVID-19. Once obtained from cultured CD4+ T cells, the DNA was sequenced using the Oncomine TCR Beta short-read assay. TCRdb called the PCR reads again in MiXCR, with one record for every CDR3 protein. The data show 15,000 to 19,000 distinct CDR3 sequences, approximately 42% seen once. Their antigens remain unidentified. The treatment: roughly 10-day PBMC culture with coronavirus spike peptide pools or control peptides (ViraFEST assay). Sequenced material: cultured CD4+ T cells from blood. The source is a human donor with COVID-19.

Only one count was recorded for this clonotype. The gene calls are TRBV20-1 and TRBJ1-2, with D perhaps TRBD1 (5 bases). The CDR3 has 13 amino acids. The germline V gene has CDR1 DFQATT and CDR2 SNEGSKA (reference sequence). Written as DNA, the CDR3 is TGCAAAATTACAGGCCCAAAGGACTATGGCTACACCTTC. This encodes CKITGPKDYGYTF.

CDR3 amino acids: CASSLGTPTDTQYF. The CDR3 DNA reads as TGTGCCAGCAGCTTAGGAACCCCCACAGATACGCAGTATTTT. The rearrangement links TRBV7-8 to TRBJ2-3; D remains ambiguous. Germline V gene lookup returns CDR1 SGHVS and CDR2 FQNEAQ. V dropped 1 base and J dropped 2 bases, with 7 bases sitting between them. The CDR3 spans 14 residues.

J is TRBJ2-2 and V is TRBV6-5, with TRBD1 as a possible D gene (6 bases). V was clipped by 4 bases and J by 1 base, with 13 bases between them. Germline CDR1 and CDR2: MNHEY and SVGAGI. CDR3 length equals 16 residues. CDR3 sequence reads: CASSSYRVGNTGELFF. CDR3 sequence (DNA): TGTGCCAGCAGTTCCTACAGGGTCGGGAACACCGGGGAGCTGTTTTTT.

The chain carries TRBV14 and TRBJ2-7; D gene unclear. Trimming removed 0 bases at V and 3 bases at J, with 6 bases between. The CDR3 has 13 amino acids. The germline gives CDR1 SGHDN, CDR2 FVKESK. The CDR3: CASSQDYLYEQYF. The DNA for the CDR3 is TGTGCCAGCAGCCAAGATTACCTCTACGAGCAGTACTTC.

Only a few counts were recorded for this clonotype. The chain couples TRBV7-8 to TRBJ2-2; no clear D gene. The germline V gene has CDR1 SGHVS and CDR2 FQNEAQ. This CDR3 has 14 amino acids. With 4 bases removed from V and 6 bases from J, the gap between germline ends came to 12 bases. CDR3 coding DNA: TGTGCCAGCAGCTCCTCTAGTAATCCCGGGGAGCTGTTTTTT. This encodes CASSSSSNPGELFF.

The gene calls are TRBV6-2 or TRBV6-3 and TRBJ1-3; D ambiguous. CDR3 length: 15 amino acids. Germline CDR1 MNHEY, CDR2 SVGEGT. V gave up 6 bases and J gave up 3 bases, with 15 bases separating them. The CDR3 sequence: CASSPTTRFGNTIYF. CDR3 sequence (DNA): TGTGCCAGCAGCCCAACGACTCGGTTTGGAAACACCATATATTTT.

By sample share, this clonotype is large. The J gene is TRBJ2-7, the V gene TRBV6-1; a weak D match, TRBD2 (5 bases). The germline V and J ends were trimmed by 6 bases and 6 bases, with 15 bases remaining between them. The CDR3 runs to 13 residues. Germline CDR1 MNHNS, CDR2 SASEGT. The CDR3 loop reads CASSGVEDGEQYF. The CDR3 DNA reads as TGTGCCAGCAGCGGGGTGGAGGACGGCGAGCAGTACTTC.

The V and J genes are TRBV7-2 and TRBJ2-7; perhaps TRBD2 as D (6 bases). Trimming took 2 bases from V and 7 from J, leaving 15 bases between them. The CDR3 length is 14 residues. The germline gives CDR1 SGHTA, CDR2 FQGNSA. CDR3: CASSLPLVAAEQYF. Here the CDR3 DNA reads TGTGCCAGCAGCTTACCCCTTGTAGCGGCTGAGCAGTACTTC.

The rearrangement links TRBV7-9 to TRBJ2-2; D possibly uses TRBD1 or TRBD2 (6 bases each). Germline V gives CDR1 SEHNR, CDR2 FQNEAQ (reference sequence). Trimming left V 3 bases short and J 0 bases short, with 8 bases between. The CDR3 covers 15 residues. The CDR3 DNA is TGTGCCAGCAGCTTTGGGGGGCCGAACACCGGGGAGCTGTTTTTT. Amino acid sequence: CASSFGGPNTGELFF.

This clonotype was seen a handful of times. The V and J genes are TRBV2 and TRBJ2-3; 8 bases are shared with TRBD1. V lost 2 bases to trimming and J lost 3 bases; unmatched junction nucleotides: 4. Germline values: CDR1 SNHLY, CDR2 FYNNEI. This CDR3 is 15 amino acids long. The CDR3 DNA sequence: TGTGCCAGCAGTGAACAGGGGACAGGTACAGATACGCAGTATTTT. Encoded protein: CASSEQGTGTDTQYF.

The chain links TRBV19 to TRBJ2-5, with 7 positions matching TRBD1. V lost 6 bases, J lost 0 bases, and 1 base stayed unmatched. This CDR3 contains 13 residues. Germline values: CDR1 LNHDA, CDR2 SQIVND (reference sequence). CDR3 amino acids: CASRGTDQETQYF. CDR3 bases: TGTGCCAGTAGGGGGACAGACCAAGAGACCCAGTACTTC. Together with reference TRBV19 and TRBJ2-5, the CDR3 gives the full variable domain: DGGITQSPKYLFRKEGQNVTLSCEQNLNHDAMYWYRQDPGQGLRLIYYSQIVNDFQKGDIAEGYSVSREKKESFPLTVTSAQKNPTAFYLCASRGTDQETQYFGPGTRLLVL.

V gene TRBV7-2 combines with J gene TRBJ1-2; possibly TRBD1 for D (6 bases). The CDR3 is 14 amino acids. V lost 4 bases and J 4 bases, leaving 13 bases between the germline ends. Per germline, CDR1 SGHTA and CDR2 FQGNSA. CDR3 protein: CASSSSTGPYGYTF. The DNA for the CDR3 is TGTGCCAGCAGCTCATCGACAGGCCCCTATGGCTACACCTTC. Full variable domain (rest looked up from reference TRBV7-2 and TRBJ1-2): GAGVSQSPSNKVTEKGKDVELRCDPISGHTALYWYRQSLGQGLEFLIYFQGNSAPDKSGLPSDRFSAERTGGSVSTLTIQRTQQEDSAVYLCASSSSTGPYGYTFGSGTRLTVV.

This clonotype was seen a few times. The gene calls are TRBV6-1 and TRBJ1-6; TRBD1 matches at 8 bases. There are 17 residues in the CDR3. The trim removed 3 bases at V and 7 bases at J, leaving 11 bases unmatched. Looked up from germline, CDR1 is MNHNS and CDR2 is SASEGT. The DNA for the CDR3 is TGTGCCAGCAGTGACTTTGACAGGGGATATCAAAATTCACCCCTCCACTTT. Translation: CASSDFDRGYQNSPLHF.

This clonotype was counted only a few times. This sequence joins TRBV6-1 and TRBJ2-7; a possible D gene is TRBD1 (5 bases). V was clipped by 8 bases and J by 2 bases, with 25 bases between them. CDR1 and CDR2 (germline): MNHNS, SASEGT. The CDR3 contains 17 residues. CDR3 protein: CASYPNGLGEDPYEQYF. The CDR3 bases are TGTGCCAGCTACCCCAACGGGCTAGGGGAAGATCCCTACGAGCAGTACTTC.

CDR3 protein: CASSQEPSRGQTQYF. CDR3 in DNA: TGCGCCAGCAGCCAAGAACCCAGTAGAGGACAGACCCAGTACTTC. The V and J genes are TRBV4-3 and TRBJ2-5; D is uncertain. The CDR3 sequence is 15 residues long. Germline V gene data show CDR1 as LGHNA and CDR2 as YSLEER. V lost 0 bases and J 6 bases, leaving 14 bases between the germline ends.

In this sample, this clonotype turned up a few times. The rearrangement uses TRBV7-6 and TRBJ2-5, with TRBD2 identical over 7 bases. V shed 5 bases and J 2 bases; nucleotides not matched to a gene: 8. Per germline, CDR1 SGHVS and CDR2 FNYEAQ. This CDR3 has 15 amino acids. The CDR3 here is CASSVGGGGQETQYF. CDR3 nucleotide sequence: TGTGCCAGCAGCGTAGGTGGGGGGGGTCAAGAGACCCAGTACTTC.

V is TRBV6-5 and J is TRBJ2-7; TRBD1 agrees at 8 bases. Germline V gene lookup returns CDR1 MNHEY and CDR2 SVGAGI. The CDR3 extends over 14 amino acids. V lost 2 bases to trimming and J lost 5 bases; unmatched junction nucleotides: 5. This CDR3 is CASSYGQGSDEQYF. The CDR3 region has the DNA TGTGCCAGCAGTTACGGACAGGGTAGCGACGAGCAGTACTTC.

In DNA, the CDR3 is TGTGCCAGCAGTGGCGAACGTATCTATGGCTACACCTTC. It yields the protein CASSGERIYGYTF. This chain connects TRBV12-3 or TRBV12-4 to TRBJ1-2; D is unclear. Trimming stripped 5 bases from V and 4 bases from J, with 11 bases between. The CDR3 runs 13 residues.

This sequence joins TRBV6-1 and TRBJ1-1; the match to TRBD1 covers 10 bases. The V segment lost 11 bases and the J segment 4 bases; nucleotides outside the gene matches: 7. Germline values: CDR1 MNHNS, CDR2 SASEGT. The CDR3 has 13 amino acids. CDR3 sequence (DNA): TGTGCCGCCTGCCGGGACAGGGGCACTGAAGCTTTCTTT. It translates to CAACRDRGTEAFF.

The sample holds a few counts of this clonotype. The V call is TRBV27, the J call TRBJ1-6, with D unclear. The CDR3 covers 12 residues. V was shortened by 2 bases and J by 9 bases, with 5 bases between the two germline ends. Per the germline V gene, CDR1 is MNHEY and CDR2 is SMNVEV (reference sequence). The CDR3 loop reads CASSLGVSPLHF. CDR3 nucleotides: TGTGCCAGCAGTTTAGGTGTTTCACCCCTCCACTTT.

This chain connects TRBV27 to TRBJ2-3; TRBD2 might be the D (5 bases). The CDR3 extends over 14 amino acids. Trimming took 4 bases from V and 4 from J, leaving 12 bases between them. Germline CDR1 and CDR2: MNHEY and SMNVEV (reference sequence). The CDR3 coding sequence is TGTGCCAGCAGTTCCCTAGCCTATTCAGATACGCAGTATTTT. Translated: CASSSLAYSDTQYF.

This clonotype was seen a few times. The rearrangement uses TRBV30 and TRBJ1-6, with D tentatively TRBD1 (6 bases). V dropped 3 bases and J dropped 4 bases, with 13 bases sitting between them. The CDR3 totals 15 residues. CDR1 is GTSNPN and CDR2 is SVGIG in the germline V gene (reference sequence). This chain's CDR3 is CAWSQGGTYNSPLHF. In DNA, the CDR3 is TGTGCCTGGAGCCAAGGGGGGACATATAATTCACCCCTCCACTTT.

The genes are TRBV29-1 and TRBJ1-2; TRBD1 matches 10 bases. The CDR3 covers 14 residues. Germline-derived CDR1 and CDR2 are SQVTM and ANQGSEA. Unmatched junction bases numbered 7, after V lost 5 bases and J lost 4 bases. The chain's CDR3 is CSVTKRTGGYGYTF. The CDR3 coding sequence is TGCAGCGTTACAAAACGGACAGGGGGCTATGGCTACACCTTC.

The chain is built from TRBV5-5 and TRBJ2-6, with TRBD1 identical over 7 bases. V dropped 4 bases and J dropped 0; count of bases not matched to a gene: 7. This CDR3 comprises 17 residues. In germline, CDR1 is SGHKS, CDR2 YYEKEE (reference sequence). This chain's CDR3 is CASSTGTVNSGANVLTF. For the CDR3, the DNA is TGTGCCAGCAGCACAGGGACAGTTAACTCTGGGGCCAACGTCCTGACTTTC.

This clonotype was found a few times. The chain carries TRBV20-1 and TRBJ1-5; D is perhaps TRBD1 (5 bases). CDR1 and CDR2 (germline): DFQATT, SNEGSKA (reference sequence). V was cut by 3 bases and J by 11 bases, with 14 bases left in between. This CDR3 comprises 12 residues. CDR3 bases: TGCAGTGCTAGGGACTCCAAGGGGTCCCAGCATTTT. Translated: CSARDSKGSQHF.

This rearrangement joins TRBV7-2 to TRBJ2-7; 7 nucleotides align to TRBD2. This CDR3 spans 13 amino acids. In germline, CDR1 is SGHTA, CDR2 FQGNSA. Trimming cost V 5 bases and J 7 bases; bases outside gene matches: 8. CDR3 residues: CASSPRWGGEQYF. As DNA, the CDR3 is TGTGCCAGCAGCCCGAGGTGGGGGGGGGAGCAGTACTTC.

This chain connects TRBV20-1 to TRBJ2-2; TRBD2 aligns across 11 bases. V shed 0 bases, J shed 0 bases, and the junction held 9 bases outside the gene matches. The germline V gene has CDR1 DFQATT and CDR2 SNEGSKA (reference sequence). The length of the CDR3 is 19 residues. In DNA, the CDR3 is TGCAGTGCTAGAGATTTCGCGTCTAGCGGGGGGACGAACACCGGGGAGCTGTTTTTT. Translation gives CSARDFASSGGTNTGELFF.